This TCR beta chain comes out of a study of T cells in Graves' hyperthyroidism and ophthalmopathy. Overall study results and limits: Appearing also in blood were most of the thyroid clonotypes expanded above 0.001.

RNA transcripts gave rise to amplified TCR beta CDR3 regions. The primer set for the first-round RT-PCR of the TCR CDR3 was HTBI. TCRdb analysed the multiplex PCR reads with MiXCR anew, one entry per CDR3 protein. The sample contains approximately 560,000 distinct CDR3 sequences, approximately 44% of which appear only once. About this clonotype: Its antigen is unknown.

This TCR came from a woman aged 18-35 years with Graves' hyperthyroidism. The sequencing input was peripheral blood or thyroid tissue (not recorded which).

CDR3 residues: CATSYGRDYGYTF. The CDR3 DNA sequence: TGTGCCACCAGTTATGGGCGGGACTATGGCTACACCTTC. The chain carries TRBV24-1 and TRBJ1-2; no definite D call. Germline-derived CDR1 and CDR2 are KGHDR and SFDVKD. Between the trimmed V and J ends, which lost 6 bases and 3 bases, there was a span of 10 bases. The CDR3 runs 13 residues.